This passage covers 31 T cell receptor beta chains from one sample sequenced in a study of sequential checkpoint blockade in melanoma. The method was immunoSEQ multiplex PCR; TCRdb's version includes in-frame clones alone and lacks a portion of them. Here the sample spans tens of thousands of clones, 85% to 90% being singletons. Treatment defined: randomized to nivolumab then ipilimumab (arm A) or the reverse (arm B). The sequencing here drew on CD8+ T cells sorted from blood (inferred from file names), taken from a patient given nivolumab and ipilimumab in sequence. These receptors were taken from a human donor with melanoma.

This chain uses TRBV27 with TRBJ2-7; TRBD2 aligns across 8 bases. The CDR3 spans 14 residues. Losses at the gene ends were 7 bases for V and 5 bases for J; bases not matched to a gene: 10. The germline V gene encodes CDR1 MNHEY and CDR2 SMNVEV (reference sequence). The CDR3 loop is CASTSGGAANEQYF. The CDR3 bases are TGTGCCAGCACCTCCGGGGGGGCGGCGAACGAGCAGTACTTC.

The rearrangement links TRBV13 to TRBJ2-1; 9 nucleotides agree with TRBD1. The CDR3 runs 15 residues. The germline gives CDR1 PRHDT, CDR2 FYEKMQ (reference sequence). Losses at the gene ends were 5 bases for V and 5 bases for J; bases not matched to a gene: 7. The CDR3 DNA reads as TGTGCCAGCAGCCGGGGACAGGGCCCCCACAATGAGCAGTTCTTC. Its translation: CASSRGQGPHNEQFF.

The chain is built from TRBV9 and TRBJ2-1, with D possibly TRBD2 on 7 matching bases. CDR3 length: 15 residues. From germline, CDR1 is SGDLS and CDR2 YYNGEE. With 0 bases removed from V and 9 bases from J, the gap between germline ends came to 16 bases. CDR3 nucleotide sequence: TGTGCCAGCAGCGTAGGTGGCGGGAGAGGGGGTGAGCAGTTCTTC. Translated, it gives CASSVGGGRGGEQFF.

CDR3 DNA: TGTGCCAGCAGCTTGGGGGAGTTGACTAGCACAGATACGCAGTATTTT. This gives the protein CASSLGELTSTDTQYF. The chain has TRBV5-6 and TRBJ2-3; TRBD2 might be the D (5 bases). Looked up from germline, CDR1 is SGHDT and CDR2 is YYEEEE. The CDR3 totals 16 residues. The V gene lost 0 bases and the J gene lost 0 bases, with 11 bases spanning the gap.

The chain combines TRBV7-2 with TRBJ2-2; tentative D call: TRBD2 (5 bases). Germline-derived CDR1 and CDR2 are SGHTA and FQGNSA. This CDR3 has 15 residues. Trimming shortened V by 4 bases and J by 4 bases, and 13 bases separated the two germline ends. The CDR3 DNA reads as TGTGCCAGCAGCTCCCGACCTCGGGGCACCGGGGAGCTGTTTTTT. This translates into CASSSRPRGTGELFF.

The V and J genes are TRBV27 and TRBJ2-1, with D perhaps TRBD2 (6 bases). Germline CDR1 is MNHEY and CDR2 is SMNVEV (reference sequence). This CDR3 is 15 amino acids long. V was shortened by 5 bases and J by 5 bases, with 16 bases between the two germline ends. The CDR3 nucleotides read TGTGCCAGCAGTACAGGTGCGGGATTGAACAATGAGCAGTTCTTC. This gives the protein CASSTGAGLNNEQFF.

This clone was found a few times. The chain couples TRBV6-5 to TRBJ2-1, with 8 bases fitting TRBD2. Germline trimming cut 2 bases from V and 6 bases from J; bases unmatched to any gene: 6. Germline-derived CDR1 and CDR2 are MNHEY and SVGAGI. The CDR3 is 15 amino acids. CDR3 region: CASSYNGGAFNEQFF. In DNA, the CDR3 is TGTGCCAGCAGTTACAACGGGGGGGCCTTCAATGAGCAGTTCTTC.

The V call is TRBV19, the J call TRBJ1-5, with D possibly TRBD1 on 5 matching bases. This CDR3 is 14 amino acids long. With 2 bases removed from V and 3 bases from J, the gap between germline ends came to 8 bases. Germline V gives CDR1 LNHDA, CDR2 SQIVND (reference sequence). CDR3 nucleotides: TGTGCCAGTAGTATACAGGGATACAATCAGCCCCAGCATTTT. Its protein is CASSIQGYNQPQHF.

This rearrangement joins TRBV29-1 to TRBJ2-3; 8 bases line up with TRBD2. The CDR3 consists of 14 residues. V dropped 6 bases and J dropped 1; count of bases not matched to a gene: 6. The V gene's germline CDR1 is SQVTM and CDR2 ANQGSEA. CDR3 sequence (DNA): TGCAGCGTCCGACGGCGGGGGGGCACAGATACGCAGTATTTT. It is translated as CSVRRRGGTDTQYF.

This chain joins TRBV25-1 and TRBJ1-2, with a tentative D call TRBD1 (5 bases). CDR3 length: 14 residues. The ends were cut back, 1 base at V and 4 bases at J, with 10 bases in the middle. CDR1 and CDR2 from the germline V gene are MGHDK and SYGVNS. The CDR3 loop is CASSESAGSYGYTF. CDR3 nucleotides: TGTGCCAGCAGTGAATCGGCAGGGTCCTATGGCTACACCTTC.

As regards this clone: At one end, the junction sequence differs from germline, possibly due to a read error. The gene calls are TRBV5-4 and TRBJ2-7, with D possibly TRBD1 on 5 matching bases. The CDR3 loop spans 14 amino acids. Germline CDR1 reads SGHNT; CDR2 reads YYREEE (reference sequence). CDR3 in amino acids: CASSSLDRSYEQYF. The CDR3 nucleotides are TGTGCCAGCAGCTCCCTAGACAGATCCTATGAGCAGTACTTC.

On this clone itself: Other DNA sequences in this sample translate to the same CDR3. The rearrangement uses TRBV4-1 and TRBJ2-7; 10 nucleotides line up with TRBD1. The germline V gene has CDR1 MGHRA and CDR2 YSYEKL. V gave up 2 bases and J gave up 4 bases; unmatched junction bases: 2. This CDR3 has 14 residues. The CDR3 loop reads CASSQRTGGYEQYF. The DNA for the CDR3 is TGCGCCAGCAGCCAACGGACAGGGGGGTACGAGCAGTACTTC.

The rearrangement links TRBV23-1 to TRBJ2-7; tentatively, D is TRBD1 (5 bases). TRBV23-1 has ORF status, its function being uncertain. The CDR3 has 13 residues. Trimming shortened V by 9 bases and J by 0 bases, and 12 bases separated the two germline ends. The CDR3 DNA is TGCGCCAGTAGGGGTAATAGCTCCTACGAGCAGTACGTC. This encodes CASRGNSSYEQYV.

The chain joins TRBV7-9 to TRBJ1-4; 9 bases match TRBD1. Germline CDR1 is SEHNR and CDR2 is FQNEAQ (reference sequence). The CDR3 runs 16 residues. The J segment lost 1 base and the V segment lost 1 base, leaving 1 base of the junction unmatched. In DNA form, the CDR3 reads TGTGCCAGCAGCTTAGGGGGACAGGGAACTAATGAAAAACTGTTTTTT. Translating gives CASSLGGQGTNEKLFF.

The sample holds one count of this clone. This sequence joins TRBV13 and TRBJ2-4; tentative D call: TRBD2 (7 bases). The germline CDR1 and CDR2 sequences are PRHDT and FYEKMQ (reference sequence). The germline V and J ends were trimmed by 6 bases and 1 base, with 13 bases remaining between them. There are 15 residues in the CDR3. The CDR3 is CASSTRGGAKNIQYF. Here the CDR3 DNA reads TGTGCCAGCAGTACGAGGGGGGGTGCCAAAAACATTCAGTACTTC.

V and J are TRBV7-3 and TRBJ2-1; 7 bases fit TRBD2. V shed 6 bases, J shed 5 bases, and the junction held 4 bases outside the gene matches. CDR1 and CDR2 from the germline V gene are SGHTA and FQGTGA. The CDR3 is 13 amino acids. As DNA, the CDR3 is TGTGCCAGCAGTATGCTAGCGGACAATGAGCAGTTCTTC. Translation: CASSMLADNEQFF. Based on the CDR3 plus reference TRBV7-3 and TRBJ2-1, the full variable domain is GAGVSQTPSNKVTEKGKYVELRCDPISGHTALYWYRQSLGQGPEFLIYFQGTGAADDSGLPNDRFFAVRPEGSVSTLKIQRTERGDSAVYLCASSMLADNEQFFGPGTRLTVL.

The rearrangement uses TRBV28 and TRBJ2-7, with 13 bases identical to TRBD2. Germline V gene data show CDR1 as MDHEN and CDR2 as SYDVKM. With 5 bases clipped from V and 6 bases from J, the junction kept 7 bases outside the gene matches. This CDR3 has 15 amino acids. The CDR3, as DNA: TGTGCCAGCAGTCCCCGGACTAGCGGGAGTATCGAGCAGTACTTC. It translates to CASSPRTSGSIEQYF.

This clone was recorded a few times. The chain uses TRBV19 and TRBJ2-1; the match to TRBD2 covers 11 bases. This CDR3 is built from 15 residues. Germline loops: CDR1 LNHDA, CDR2 SQIVND (reference sequence). V gave up 2 bases and J gave up 8 bases; unmatched junction bases: 5. CDR3 DNA: TGTGCCAGTAGTATAATGACTAGCGGGGTCGATGAGCAGTTCTTC. It codes for CASSIMTSGVDEQFF.

This clone showed up just once. The chain combines TRBV2 with TRBJ2-3, with D perhaps matching TRBD1 (5 bases). Trimming pared 5 bases from V and 2 bases from J, leaving 20 bases between. Germline V gives CDR1 SNHLY, CDR2 FYNNEI. This CDR3 is built from 17 residues. CDR3 coding DNA: TGTGCCAGCAGTTCACCGGACACGGCCGGAATCACAGATACGCAGTATTTT. Residues: CASSSPDTAGITDTQYF.

This rearrangement joins TRBV28 to TRBJ1-2; a weak D match, TRBD1 (6 bases). Trimming stripped 8 bases from V and 2 bases from J, with 27 bases between. The CDR3 consists of 18 residues. The germline gives CDR1 MDHEN, CDR2 SYDVKM. CDR3 protein: CASYPVDFLQGKNYGYTF. CDR3 in DNA: TGTGCCAGCTACCCTGTGGATTTTCTCCAGGGGAAGAACTATGGCTACACCTTC.

DNA of the CDR3: TGTGCCAGCAGCCCCGGGACAAATGGCTACACCTTC. This gives the protein CASSPGTNGYTF. The chain couples TRBV5-6 to TRBJ1-2; tentatively, D is TRBD1 (6 bases). The CDR3 has 12 amino acids. V lost 4 bases, J lost 6 bases, and 10 bases lay in between. CDR1 is SGHDT, CDR2 YYEEEE, per germline.

V usage is TRBV5-6 and J usage is TRBJ1-1; D unclear. The CDR3 extends over 15 amino acids. CDR1 and CDR2 from the germline V gene are SGHDT and YYEEEE. Trimming removed 0 bases at V and 4 bases at J, with 13 bases between. The CDR3 nucleotides are TGTGCCAGCAGCTTGGGTGTGGGCGCGGGCACTGAAGCTTTCTTT. Translating gives CASSLGVGAGTEAFF.

This rearrangement joins TRBV30 to TRBJ2-7; TRBD2 agrees at 11 bases. The germline gives CDR1 GTSNPN, CDR2 SVGIG (reference sequence). Trimming at V came to 1 base and at J to 3 bases, leaving 5 bases not matched to a gene. This CDR3 is 15 amino acids long. CDR3 DNA sequence: TGTGCCTGGAGTGGAGCCGGGACTAGCGGCTACGAGCAGTACTTC. Translating gives CAWSGAGTSGYEQYF.

This clone was detected only once. The chain has TRBV4-1 and TRBJ2-3, with D tentatively TRBD1 (5 bases). V was trimmed by 2 bases and J by 2 bases, leaving 17 bases between them. The CDR3 length is 17 residues. Germline V gene sequence: CDR1 MGHRA, CDR2 YSYEKL. The DNA of the CDR3 is TGCGCCAGCAGCCAAAAGGCCGTCGACAGTTTCACAGATACGCAGTATTTT. Protein product: CASSQKAVDSFTDTQYF.

This rearrangement joins TRBV13 to TRBJ2-7; D is uncertain. Between the trimmed V and J ends, which lost 8 bases and 3 bases, there was a span of 8 bases. Germline V gives CDR1 PRHDT, CDR2 FYEKMQ (reference sequence). CDR3 length: 11 amino acids. CDR3 region: CASRLGYEQYF. For the CDR3, the DNA is TGTGCCAGCCGACTCGGCTACGAGCAGTACTTC.

The chain recombines TRBV18 with TRBJ2-5, with 7 bases identical to TRBD1. V lost 4 bases, J lost 4 bases, and 9 bases stayed unmatched. The CDR3 extends over 15 amino acids. CDR1 and CDR2 from the germline V gene are KGHSH and LQKENI. This CDR3 reads CASSRDRDIGETQYF. The DNA for the CDR3 is TGTGCCAGCTCACGCGACAGGGATATTGGAGAGACCCAGTACTTC.

V and J are TRBV30 and TRBJ2-1; D possibly corresponds to TRBD1 (6 bases). Germline V gene data show CDR1 as GTSNPN and CDR2 as SVGIG (reference sequence). CDR3 length: 13 residues. Trimming took off 1 base at V and 8 bases at J, with 12 bases between the two ends. The DNA of the CDR3 is TGTGCCTGGAGTGGGCTTGCAGGGGATGAGCAGTTCTTC. Translating it yields CAWSGLAGDEQFF. Full variable domain (remainder filled in from reference TRBV30 and TRBJ2-1): SQTIHQWPATLVQPVGSPLSLECTVEGTSNPNLYWYRQAAGRGLQLLFYSVGIGQISSEVPQNLSASRPQDRQFILSSKKLLLSDSGFYLCAWSGLAGDEQFFGPGTRLTVL.

This rearrangement joins TRBV18 to TRBJ2-1; perhaps TRBD2 as D (6 bases). The germline CDR1 and CDR2 sequences are KGHSH and LQKENI. This CDR3 region has 11 residues. Trimming pared 11 bases from V and 9 bases from J, leaving 14 bases between. CDR3 protein: CAVPRRGEQFF. For the CDR3, the DNA is TGTGCCGTCCCTAGGAGGGGTGAGCAGTTCTTC.

V and J are TRBV7-9 and TRBJ2-3; the D gene is possibly TRBD1 (5 bases). The germline V gene encodes CDR1 SEHNR and CDR2 FQNEAQ (reference sequence). This CDR3 is 16 amino acids long. The ends were cut back, 1 base at V and 3 bases at J, with 14 bases in the middle. The CDR3 DNA is TGTGCCAGCAGCTTAGAAGGGGCCGGTAGGACAGATACGCAGTATTTT. The encoded protein is CASSLEGAGRTDTQYF.

This chain connects TRBV19 to TRBJ2-7, with 9 bases fitting TRBD1. V lost 6 bases, J lost 2 bases, and 5 bases stayed unmatched. CDR3 size: 14 residues. The V gene's germline CDR1 is LNHDA and CDR2 SQIVND (reference sequence). DNA for the CDR3: TGTGCCAGTAGCTCGGGGACAGGGACCTACGAGCAGTACTTC. As protein: CASSSGTGTYEQYF.

The chain couples TRBV7-8 to TRBJ2-1; 10 positions agree with TRBD2. V dropped 5 bases and J dropped 10; count of bases not matched to a gene: 11. CDR3 length: 15 amino acids. The germline V gene has CDR1 SGHVS and CDR2 FQNEAQ. DNA for the CDR3: TGTGCCAGCAGCCACCCCAGCGGGGGGGCTAGGGAGCAGTTCTTC. This codes for CASSHPSGGAREQFF.